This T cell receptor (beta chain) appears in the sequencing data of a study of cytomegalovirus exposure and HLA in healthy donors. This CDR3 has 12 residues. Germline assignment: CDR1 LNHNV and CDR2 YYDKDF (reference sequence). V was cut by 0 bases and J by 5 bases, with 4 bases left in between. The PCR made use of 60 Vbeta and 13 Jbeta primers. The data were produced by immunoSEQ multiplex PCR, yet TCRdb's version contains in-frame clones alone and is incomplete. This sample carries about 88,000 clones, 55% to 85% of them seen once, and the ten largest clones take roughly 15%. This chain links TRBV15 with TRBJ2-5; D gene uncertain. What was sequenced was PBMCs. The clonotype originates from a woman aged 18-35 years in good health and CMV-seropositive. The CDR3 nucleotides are TGTGCCACCAGCAGAGACAGGGAGACCCAGTACTTC. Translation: CATSRDRETQYF.